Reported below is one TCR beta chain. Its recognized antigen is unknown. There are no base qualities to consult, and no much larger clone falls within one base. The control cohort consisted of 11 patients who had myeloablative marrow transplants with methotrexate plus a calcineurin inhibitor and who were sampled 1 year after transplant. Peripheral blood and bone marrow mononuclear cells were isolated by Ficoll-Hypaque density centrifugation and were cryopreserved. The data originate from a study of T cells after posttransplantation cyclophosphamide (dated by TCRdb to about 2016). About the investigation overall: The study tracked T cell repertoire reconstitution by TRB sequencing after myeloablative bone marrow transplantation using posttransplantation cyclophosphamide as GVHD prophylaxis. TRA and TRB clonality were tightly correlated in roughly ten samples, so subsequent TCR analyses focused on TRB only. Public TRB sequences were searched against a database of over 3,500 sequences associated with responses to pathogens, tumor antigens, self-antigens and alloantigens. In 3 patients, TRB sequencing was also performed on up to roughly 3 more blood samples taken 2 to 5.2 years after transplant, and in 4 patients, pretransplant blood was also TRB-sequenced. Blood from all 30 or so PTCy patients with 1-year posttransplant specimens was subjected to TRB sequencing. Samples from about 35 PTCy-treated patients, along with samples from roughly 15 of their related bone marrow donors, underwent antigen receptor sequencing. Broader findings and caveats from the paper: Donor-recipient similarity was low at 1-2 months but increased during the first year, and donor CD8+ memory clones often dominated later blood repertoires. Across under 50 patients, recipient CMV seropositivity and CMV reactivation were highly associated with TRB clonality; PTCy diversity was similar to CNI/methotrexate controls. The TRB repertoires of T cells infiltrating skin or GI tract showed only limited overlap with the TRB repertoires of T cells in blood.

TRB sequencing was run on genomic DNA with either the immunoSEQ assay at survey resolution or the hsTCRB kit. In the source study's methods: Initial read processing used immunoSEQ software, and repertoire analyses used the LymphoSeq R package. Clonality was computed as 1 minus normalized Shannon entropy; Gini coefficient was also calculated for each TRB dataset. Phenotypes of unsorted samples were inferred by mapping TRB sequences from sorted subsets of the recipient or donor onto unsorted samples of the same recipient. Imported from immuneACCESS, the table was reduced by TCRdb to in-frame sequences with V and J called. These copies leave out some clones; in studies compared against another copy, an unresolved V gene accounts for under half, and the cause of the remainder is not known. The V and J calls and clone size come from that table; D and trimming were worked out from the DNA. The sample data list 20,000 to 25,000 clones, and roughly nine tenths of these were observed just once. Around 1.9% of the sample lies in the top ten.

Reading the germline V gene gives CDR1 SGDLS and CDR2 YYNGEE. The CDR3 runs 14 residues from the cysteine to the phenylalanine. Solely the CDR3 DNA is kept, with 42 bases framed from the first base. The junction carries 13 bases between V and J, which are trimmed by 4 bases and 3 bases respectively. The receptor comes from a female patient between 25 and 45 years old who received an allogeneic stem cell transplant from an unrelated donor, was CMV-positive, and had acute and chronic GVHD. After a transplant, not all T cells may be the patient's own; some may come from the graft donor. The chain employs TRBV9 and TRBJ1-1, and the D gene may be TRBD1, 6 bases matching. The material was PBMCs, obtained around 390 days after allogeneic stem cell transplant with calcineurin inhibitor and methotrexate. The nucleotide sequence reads TGTGCCAGCAGCCACGGGTCAGGGGACACTGAAGCTTTCTTT. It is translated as CASSHGSGDTEAFF.